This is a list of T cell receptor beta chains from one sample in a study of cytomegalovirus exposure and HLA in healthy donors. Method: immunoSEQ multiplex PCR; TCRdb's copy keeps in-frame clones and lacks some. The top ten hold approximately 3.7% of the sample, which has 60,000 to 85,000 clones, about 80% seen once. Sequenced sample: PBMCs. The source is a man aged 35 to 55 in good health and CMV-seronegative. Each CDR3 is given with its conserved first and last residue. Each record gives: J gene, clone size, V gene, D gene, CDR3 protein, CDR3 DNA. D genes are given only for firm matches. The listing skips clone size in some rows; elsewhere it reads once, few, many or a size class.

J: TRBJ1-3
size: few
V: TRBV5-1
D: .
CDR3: CASSADVAFSGNTIYF
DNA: TGCGCCAGCAGCGCTGATGTGGCTTTCTCTGGAAACACCATATATTTT

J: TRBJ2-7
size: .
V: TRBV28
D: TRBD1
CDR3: CASSLGQGAGYEQYF
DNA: TGTGCCAGCAGTTTAGGTCAGGGGGCAGGCTACGAGCAGTACTTC

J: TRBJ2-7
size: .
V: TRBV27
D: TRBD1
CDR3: CASSKKDRGLAYEQYF
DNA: TGTGCCAGCAGTAAAAAGGACAGGGGGTTAGCCTACGAGCAGTACTTC

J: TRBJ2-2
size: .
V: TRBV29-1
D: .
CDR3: CSVDANRNTGELFF
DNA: TGCAGCGTTGACGCCAACAGGAACACCGGGGAGCTGTTTTTT

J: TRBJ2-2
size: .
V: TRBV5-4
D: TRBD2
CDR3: CASSFGLAGGTGELFF
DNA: TGTGCCAGCAGCTTCGGACTAGCGGGGGGCACCGGGGAGCTGTTTTTT

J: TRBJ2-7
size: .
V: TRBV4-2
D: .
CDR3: CASSQMTGVGSEQYF
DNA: TGTGCCAGCAGCCAAATGACAGGCGTGGGGAGCGAGCAGTACTTC

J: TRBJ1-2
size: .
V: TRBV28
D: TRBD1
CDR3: CASSSGTGAPGYTF
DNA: TGTGCCAGCAGTTCGGGGACAGGGGCCCCTGGCTACACCTTC

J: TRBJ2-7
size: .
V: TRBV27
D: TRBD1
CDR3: CASLGPGQGIVYEQYF
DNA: TGTGCCAGCTTGGGTCCCGGACAGGGTATTGTCTACGAGCAGTACTTC

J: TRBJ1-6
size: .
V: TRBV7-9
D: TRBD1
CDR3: CASSPGTATQSPLHF
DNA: TGTGCCAGCAGCCCCGGGACAGCGACACAGTCACCCCTCCACTTT

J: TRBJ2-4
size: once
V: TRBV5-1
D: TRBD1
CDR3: CASSLGAGTVAKNIQYF
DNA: TGCGCCAGCAGCCTCGGAGCCGGGACAGTAGCCAAAAACATTCAGTACTTC

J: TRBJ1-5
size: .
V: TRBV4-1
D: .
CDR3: CASSRDNNGPQHF
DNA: TGCGCCAGCAGCCGGGACAACAACGGGCCCCAGCATTTT

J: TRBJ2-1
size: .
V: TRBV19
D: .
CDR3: CASSLLSGNEQFF
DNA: TGTGCCAGTAGCCTCCTATCGGGCAATGAGCAGTTCTTC

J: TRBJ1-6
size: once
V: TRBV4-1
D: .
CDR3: CASSQGQDNSPLHF
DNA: TGCGCCAGCAGCCAAGGGCAGGATAATTCACCCCTCCACTTT

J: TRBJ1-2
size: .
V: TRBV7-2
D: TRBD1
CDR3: CASSLNRGRGYTF
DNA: TGTGCCAGCAGCTTAAACAGGGGGCGTGGCTACACCTTC

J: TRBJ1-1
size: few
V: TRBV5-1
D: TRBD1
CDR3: CASFTGVGTEAFF
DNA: TGCGCCAGCTTCACAGGGGTTGGCACTGAAGCTTTCTTT

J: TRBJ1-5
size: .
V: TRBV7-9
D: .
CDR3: CASSFQGDQPQHF
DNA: TGTGCCAGCAGCTTCCAGGGCGATCAGCCCCAGCATTTT

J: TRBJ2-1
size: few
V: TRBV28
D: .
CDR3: CASSLSGSEQFF
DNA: TGTGCCAGCAGTTTATCAGGAAGTGAGCAGTTCTTC

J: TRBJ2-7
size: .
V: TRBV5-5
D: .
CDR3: CASSRRDAHYEQYF
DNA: TGTGCCAGCAGCCGGAGGGACGCACACTACGAGCAGTACTTC

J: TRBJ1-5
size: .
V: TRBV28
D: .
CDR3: CASTLEGQPQHF
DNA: TGTGCCAGCACCCTGGAGGGACAGCCCCAGCATTTT

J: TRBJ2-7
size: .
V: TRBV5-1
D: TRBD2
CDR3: CASSPDWGGDYEQYF
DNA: TGCGCCAGCAGCCCGGACTGGGGGGGGGACTACGAGCAGTACTTC

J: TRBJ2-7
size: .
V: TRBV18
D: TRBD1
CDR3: CASSTAGTGSYEQYF
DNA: TGTGCCAGCTCGACGGCCGGGACAGGGTCCTACGAGCAGTACTTC

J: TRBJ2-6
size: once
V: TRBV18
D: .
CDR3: CASSPPGSIGANVLTF
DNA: TGTGCCAGCTCACCACCGGGCAGTATTGGGGCCAACGTCCTGACTTTC

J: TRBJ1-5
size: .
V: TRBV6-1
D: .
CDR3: CASRESYSNQPQHF
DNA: TGTGCCAGCAGGGAGAGCTATAGCAATCAGCCCCAGCATTTT

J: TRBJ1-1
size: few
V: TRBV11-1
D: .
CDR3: CASSFQGMGTEAFF
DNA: TGTGCCAGCAGCTTCCAGGGTATGGGGACTGAAGCTTTCTTT

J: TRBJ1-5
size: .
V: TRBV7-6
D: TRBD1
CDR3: CASSPTGTGGFQPQHF
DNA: TGTGCCAGCAGCCCTACAGGGACAGGGGGCTTTCAGCCCCAGCATTTT

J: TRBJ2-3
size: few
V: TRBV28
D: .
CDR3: CASSLDRNTDTQYF
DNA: TGTGCCAGCAGTTTAGACAGAAACACAGATACGCAGTATTTT

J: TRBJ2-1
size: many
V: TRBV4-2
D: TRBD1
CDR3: CASSQGDSPSQYEQFF
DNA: TGTGCCAGCAGCCAAGGGGACAGCCCATCCCAATATGAGCAGTTCTTC

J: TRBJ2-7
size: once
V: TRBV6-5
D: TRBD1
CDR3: CASSYWTGSHEQYF
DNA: TGTGCCAGCAGTTACTGGACAGGGTCCCACGAGCAGTACTTC

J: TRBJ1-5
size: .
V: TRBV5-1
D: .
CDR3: CASSPGGNQPQHF
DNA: TGCGCCAGCAGCCCAGGGGGCAATCAGCCCCAGCATTTT

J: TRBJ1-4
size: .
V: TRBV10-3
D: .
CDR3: CAISARQENEKLFF
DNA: TGTGCCATCAGTGCGCGACAGGAGAATGAAAAACTGTTTTTT

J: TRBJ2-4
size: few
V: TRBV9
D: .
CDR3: CASSSGGSGKNIQYF
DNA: TGTGCCAGCAGCTCCGGGGGTTCAGGCAAAAACATTCAGTACTTC

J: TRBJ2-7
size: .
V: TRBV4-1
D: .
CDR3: CASSYTSGTGAYEQYF
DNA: TGCGCCAGCAGCTACACCTCCGGGACGGGAGCCTACGAGCAGTACTTC

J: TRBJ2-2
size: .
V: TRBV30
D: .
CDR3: CAQSLRGRDTGELFF
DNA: TGTGCCCAGTCCCTCCGCGGCAGGGATACCGGGGAGCTGTTTTTT

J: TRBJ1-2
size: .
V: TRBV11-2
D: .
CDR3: CASSLFVGMRPFGYTF
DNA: TGTGCCAGCAGCTTATTCGTCGGGATGCGCCCCTTCGGCTACACCTTC

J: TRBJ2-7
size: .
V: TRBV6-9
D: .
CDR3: CAWATRREQYF
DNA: TGTGCGTGGGCAACGAGACGGGAGCAGTACTTC

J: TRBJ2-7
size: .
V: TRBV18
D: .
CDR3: CASSPPSRNEQYF
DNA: TGTGCCAGCTCACCACCGAGTAGAAACGAGCAGTACTTC

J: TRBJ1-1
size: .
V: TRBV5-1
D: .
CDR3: CASQPGHNTEAFF
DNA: TGCGCCAGTCAGCCGGGACACAACACTGAAGCTTTCTTT

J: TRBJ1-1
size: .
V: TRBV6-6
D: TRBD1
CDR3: CASSYGVGGGNTEAFF
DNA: TGTGCCAGCAGTTACGGTGTAGGGGGCGGAAACACTGAAGCTTTCTTT

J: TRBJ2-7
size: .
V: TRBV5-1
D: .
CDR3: CASSLALGSSYEQYF
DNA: TGCGCCAGCAGCTTGGCCCTGGGCAGCTCCTACGAGCAGTACTTC

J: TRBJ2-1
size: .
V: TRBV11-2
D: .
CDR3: CASILGPRGNEQFF
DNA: TGTGCCAGCATCCTTGGTCCTAGGGGTAATGAGCAGTTCTTC

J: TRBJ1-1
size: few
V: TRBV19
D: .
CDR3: CASSIQGNTEAFF
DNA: TGTGCCAGTAGTATCCAGGGTAACACTGAAGCTTTCTTT

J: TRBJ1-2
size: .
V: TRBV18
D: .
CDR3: CASSPYEAPNYGYTF
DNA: TGTGCCAGCTCACCATATGAGGCTCCAAACTATGGCTACACCTTC

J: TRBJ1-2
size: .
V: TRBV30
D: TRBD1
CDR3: CAWSRRGGARNGYTF
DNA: TGTGCCTGGAGTAGAAGAGGGGGCGCACGCAATGGCTACACCTTC

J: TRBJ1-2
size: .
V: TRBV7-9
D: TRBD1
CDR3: CASSPPGQGAIGYTF
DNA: TGTGCCAGCAGCCCCCCGGGACAGGGGGCAATTGGCTACACCTTC

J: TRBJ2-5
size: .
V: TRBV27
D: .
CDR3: CASRPGNQETQYF
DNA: TGTGCCAGCAGACCGGGGAACCAAGAGACCCAGTACTTC

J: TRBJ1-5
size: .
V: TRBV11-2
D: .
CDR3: CASSPSVLQPQHF
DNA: TGTGCCAGCAGCCCTAGTGTATTACAGCCCCAGCATTTT

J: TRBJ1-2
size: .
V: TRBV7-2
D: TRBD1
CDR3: CASSPPTGYGYTF
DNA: TGTGCCAGCAGCCCCCCGACAGGGTATGGCTACACCTTC

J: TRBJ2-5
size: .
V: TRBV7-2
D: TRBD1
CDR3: CASSLEQGDRETQYF
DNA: TGTGCCAGCAGCTTAGAACAGGGGGACAGGGAGACCCAGTACTTC

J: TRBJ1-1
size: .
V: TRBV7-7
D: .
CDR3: CASSRILGRESEAFF
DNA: TGTGCTAGCAGTCGAATTTTGGGCAGGGAATCTGAAGCTTTCTTT

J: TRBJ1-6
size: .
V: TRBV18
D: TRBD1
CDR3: CASTTQQGAYPPYNSPLHF
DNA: TGTGCCAGCACTACACAACAGGGGGCGTACCCCCCCTATAATTCACCCCTCCACTTT

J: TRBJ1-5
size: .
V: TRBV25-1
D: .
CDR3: CASSAGRGSGSNQPQHF
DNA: TGTGCCAGCAGTGCCGGGAGGGGATCGGGAAGCAATCAGCCCCAGCATTTT

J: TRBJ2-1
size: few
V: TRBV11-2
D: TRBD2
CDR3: CASSLVGSGVEQFF
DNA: TGTGCCAGCAGCTTAGTTGGTAGCGGGGTCGAGCAGTTCTTC

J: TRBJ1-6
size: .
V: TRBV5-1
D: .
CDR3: CASSLTGTSPLHF
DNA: TGCGCCAGCAGCTTGACAGGGACTTCACCCCTCCACTTT

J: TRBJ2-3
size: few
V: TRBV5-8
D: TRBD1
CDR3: CASRDRGSTDTQYF
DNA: TGTGCCAGCAGAGACAGGGGATCCACAGATACGCAGTATTTT

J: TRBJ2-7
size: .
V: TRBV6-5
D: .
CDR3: CASTNSYYEQYF
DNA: TGTGCCAGCACCAATTCTTACTACGAGCAGTACTTC